This T cell receptor (beta chain) came from a study of T cell clonality in common variable immunodeficiency. Study-wide findings and caveats: Links between repertoire features and CVID complications were heterogeneity-limited. Reportedly, TCR beta sequences from common variable immunodeficiency showed fewer deletions and N-nucleotide insertions.

This clone was found a few times. Its cognate antigen is unknown. The read falls 3 residues short of the CDR3 end, and the missing part is taken from the germline J gene. Using immunoSEQ multiplex PCR, the repertoire was profiled, and TCRdb retains in-frame clones only, with some absent. This sample has about 28,000 clones, each found more than once. The CVID group had around 16 females and 25 to 30 males, mean age around 42. Replacement immunoglobulin had been given to every CVID subject for at least one year. CDR1 and CDR2 from the germline V gene are SGHKS and YYEKEE (reference sequence). Trimming stripped 7 bases from V and 9 bases from J, with 17 bases between. The CDR3 sequence is 14 residues long.

V gene TRBV5-5 combines with J gene TRBJ1-6; D perhaps matches TRBD1 (6 bases). Sequencing used peripheral blood mononuclear cells. The TCR was taken from a human donor with common variable immunodeficiency. The sequenced part of the CDR3 DNA is TGTGCCAGCGCGGGGGAACAGGGCACTTCACCC. Translating it yields CASAGEQGTSP. The CDR3 reads in full as CASAGEQGTSPLHF.